Listed here are 20 T cell receptor beta chains from one sample, sequenced in a study of T cell repertoires in cytomegalovirus infection. These receptors have no identified antigens. TCRdb processed the reads anew with MiXCR; each CDR3 protein has one entry. The data hold 250,000 to 400,000 distinct CDR3 sequences, with 20% to 30% observed a single time. This specimen consisted of cultured PBMCs, obtained from culture after CMV antigen stimulation. Every receptor here comes from a human donor in good health (CMV status not recorded). Some clones in this sample may be carry-over from other donors' samples.

The J gene is TRBJ1-3, the V gene TRBV12-5; 10 nucleotides align to TRBD1. This CDR3 is 15 amino acids long. Germline V CDR1 and CDR2: LGHNT, FRNRAP. V lost 6 bases and J lost 2; bases outside the gene matches: 4. The CDR3 region has the DNA TGTGCTAGTGGCCAGACAGGGGGCGCTGGAAACACCATATATTTT. Protein product: CASGQTGGAGNTIYF.

This clonotype was recorded at least ten times. The chain joins TRBV7-2 to TRBJ2-5, with 9 bases aligning to TRBD1. There are 14 residues in the CDR3. J lost 5 bases, V lost 5 bases, and 6 bases had no gene match. Looked up from germline, CDR1 is SGHTA and CDR2 is FQGNSA. The CDR3 bases are TGTGCCAGCAGCACGAACAGGGGGCGGGAGACCCAGTACTTC. It codes for CASSTNRGRETQYF. Based on the CDR3 plus reference TRBV7-2 and TRBJ2-5, the full variable domain is GAGVSQSPSNKVTEKGKDVELRCDPISGHTALYWYRQSLGQGLEFLIYFQGNSAPDKSGLPSDRFSAERTGGSVSTLTIQRTQQEDSAVYLCASSTNRGRETQYFGPGTRLLVL.

V gene TRBV7-2 combines with J gene TRBJ2-5; TRBD1 agrees at 9 bases. With 0 bases clipped from V and 5 bases from J, the junction kept 7 bases outside the gene matches. Germline loops: CDR1 SGHTA, CDR2 FQGNSA. The CDR3 contains 16 residues. CDR3 DNA: TGTGCCAGCAGCTTAGCGCACAGGGGGCGAGAGGAGACCCAGTACTTC. Translated: CASSLAHRGREETQYF.

This clonotype appeared a few times. The gene calls are TRBV5-1 and TRBJ2-3; TRBD2 matches at 14 bases. The V gene end was trimmed by 4 bases and the J gene end by 5 bases; junction bases not matched to a gene: 6. The CDR3 has 16 amino acids. In germline, CDR1 is SGHRS, CDR2 YFSETQ. CDR3 coding DNA: TGCGCCAGCAGCGAAAAGGGACTAGCGGGAGAAGATACGCAGTATTTT. It codes for CASSEKGLAGEDTQYF.

Turning to this clonotype: Because the CDR3 is missing its conserved closing phenylalanine or tryptophan, this is likely a read error. The chain joins TRBV11-2 to TRBJ2-1; D unclear. The CDR3 spans 15 residues. V lost 6 bases and J 3 bases, leaving 15 bases between the germline ends. Looked up from germline, CDR1 is SGHAT and CDR2 is FQNNGV. This CDR3 is CASRQRGAGYNEQFL. CDR3 nucleotides: TGTGCCAGCAGACAACGCGGCGCAGGCTACAATGAGCAGTTCCTC.

This clonotype has a handful of counts. The J gene is TRBJ2-4, the V gene TRBV29-1; TRBD1 is a possible D gene (5 bases). The germline gives CDR1 SQVTM, CDR2 ANQGSEA. This CDR3 spans 12 amino acids. The V end was cut by 4 bases, the J end by 7 bases, with 11 bases between. The CDR3 loop reads CSVVGAENIQYF. The CDR3 nucleotides read TGCAGCGTTGTAGGGGCCGAGAACATTCAGTACTTC.

This clonotype was counted ten times or more. The rearrangement links TRBV11-2 to TRBJ1-4; weak D call: TRBD1 (6 bases). V lost 6 bases and J lost 4, with 21 bases in between. Germline CDR1 and CDR2: SGHAT and FQNNGV. The CDR3 is 17 residues long. The CDR3 loop reads CASRVTRSRTVNEKLFF. The CDR3 bases are TGTGCCAGCAGGGTAACCAGAAGTCGGACAGTTAATGAAAAACTGTTTTTT.

This clonotype was seen at least ten times. CDR3 region: CASSPRGEQFF. Written as DNA, the CDR3 is TGTGCCAGCAGCCCCCGGGGAGAGCAGTTCTTC. V usage is TRBV7-2 and J usage is TRBJ2-1; a possible D gene is TRBD2 (5 bases). The ends were cut back, 5 bases at V and 10 bases at J, with 9 bases in the middle. This CDR3 region has 11 residues. Germline lookup yields CDR1 SGHTA and CDR2 FQGNSA.

This clonotype was detected a few times. The chain couples TRBV19 to TRBJ1-2; 7 bases match TRBD1. The junction had 7 bases not matched to a gene; V was cut back by 6 bases and J by 6 bases. The CDR3 contains 13 residues. Per the germline V gene, CDR1 is LNHDA and CDR2 is SQIVND (reference sequence). For the CDR3, the DNA is TGTGCCAGTAGCTCTCAGGGGGAGAATGGCTACACCTTC. Its translation: CASSSQGENGYTF.

This clonotype was counted between two and nine times. The rearrangement joins TRBV6-6 to TRBJ1-5; 8 nucleotides line up with TRBD1. The germline V gene has CDR1 MNHNY and CDR2 SVGAGI (reference sequence). V was pared by 2 bases and J by 1 base, with 4 bases of the junction left unmatched. The CDR3 sequence is 16 residues long. The CDR3 region is CASSYQQGASNQPQHF. CDR3 coding DNA: TGTGCCAGCAGTTACCAGCAGGGGGCGAGCAATCAGCCCCAGCATTTT.

This clonotype was seen only a few times. V is TRBV29-1 and J is TRBJ1-2; 7 positions match TRBD1. V was pared by 6 bases and J by 5 bases, with 9 bases of the junction left unmatched. The length of the CDR3 is 13 residues. Germline V CDR1 and CDR2: SQVTM, ANQGSEA. The CDR3 DNA is TGCAGCGTGGGGCTACAGGGGATTTATGGCTACACCTTC. Translated: CSVGLQGIYGYTF. The complete variable domain, with remaining parts taken from reference TRBV29-1 and TRBJ1-2, reads SAVISQKPSRDICQRGTSLTIQCQVDSQVTMMFWYRQQPGQSLTLIATANQGSEATYESGFVIDKFPISRPNLTFSTLTVSNMSPEDSSIYLCSVGLQGIYGYTFGSGTRLTVV.

The V gene is TRBV18, the J gene TRBJ1-1; D might be TRBD1 (5 bases). Deletions cut 0 bases from V and 5 bases from J, with 19 bases between. Germline assignment: CDR1 KGHSH and CDR2 LQKENI. The CDR3 loop spans 17 amino acids. The CDR3 DNA follows: TGTGCCAGCTCACCACCGGGCGGGGGTACCGTAGGGACTGAAGCTTTCTTT. This gives the protein CASSPPGGGTVGTEAFF.

This clonotype has a handful of counts. This chain connects TRBV12-3 or TRBV12-4 to TRBJ1-2; 7 positions match TRBD1. The CDR3 is 14 amino acids. V lost 6 bases, J lost 8 bases, and 12 bases stayed unmatched. The DNA of the CDR3 is TGTGCCAGCAGAGATAACAGGGGCGCCCGCGGCTACACCTTC. Translating it yields CASRDNRGARGYTF.

This clonotype came up a few times. The chain has TRBV19 and TRBJ2-3, with TRBD2 matching 8 bases. This CDR3 is built from 15 residues. V shed 6 bases and J 0 bases; nucleotides not matched to a gene: 5. The V gene's germline CDR1 is LNHDA and CDR2 SQIVND (reference sequence). The CDR3 is CASSELADSTDTQYF. The CDR3 nucleotides are TGTGCCAGTAGCGAACTAGCGGATAGCACAGATACGCAGTATTTT. The variable domain in full, completed from reference TRBV19 and TRBJ2-3, reads DGGITQSPKYLFRKEGQNVTLSCEQNLNHDAMYWYRQDPGQGLRLIYYSQIVNDFQKGDIAEGYSVSREKKESFPLTVTSAQKNPTAFYLCASSELADSTDTQYFGPGTRLTVL.

This clonotype was detected a few times. V and J are TRBV4-1 and TRBJ1-1; 7 positions match TRBD1. The J segment lost 5 bases and the V segment lost 1 base, leaving 16 bases of the junction unmatched. This CDR3 is built from 18 residues. Germline V lookup: CDR1 MGHRA, CDR2 YSYEKL. This CDR3 is CASSQVLKAGQGGTEAFF. In DNA, the CDR3 is TGCGCCAGCAGCCAAGTCCTTAAGGCAGGGCAGGGGGGGACTGAAGCTTTCTTT.

Only a few counts were recorded for this clonotype. This chain uses TRBV10-3 with TRBJ2-1; 11 nucleotides agree with TRBD2. The germline V gene encodes CDR1 ENHRY and CDR2 SYGVKD. Germline trimming cut 2 bases from V and 0 bases from J; bases unmatched to any gene: 0. The CDR3 sequence is 16 residues long. CDR3 bases: TGTGCCATCAGTGAGACTAGCGGGAGCTCCTACAATGAGCAGTTCTTC. It encodes CAISETSGSSYNEQFF.

This clonotype was picked up a small number of times. The rearrangement uses TRBV5-1 and TRBJ2-2; D is uncertain. The CDR3 is made up of 14 amino acids. With 5 bases removed from V and 7 bases from J, the gap between germline ends came to 15 bases. CDR1 and CDR2 (germline): SGHRS, YFSETQ. CDR3 in amino acids: CASRAAPTDGELFF. Here the CDR3 DNA reads TGCGCCAGCAGGGCGGCACCCACGGACGGGGAGCTGTTTTTT.

The rearrangement uses TRBV5-6 and TRBJ2-5, with 11 bases lining up with TRBD2. In germline, CDR1 is SGHDT, CDR2 YYEEEE. The V and J ends lost 4 bases and 2 bases, in that order; junction bases with no gene match: 13. This CDR3 contains 18 residues. The CDR3 DNA reads as TGTGCCAGCAGCCGGTCAGGGCTAGCGGGAGGTTGGCAAGAGACCCAGTACTTC. Residues: CASSRSGLAGGWQETQYF.

There are many counts of this clonotype. V usage is TRBV7-2 and J usage is TRBJ1-5; a possible D gene is TRBD1 (5 bases). The length of the CDR3 is 15 residues. Germline values: CDR1 SGHTA, CDR2 FQGNSA. V was clipped by 1 base and J by 1 base, with 8 bases between them. The CDR3 DNA is TGTGCCAGCAGCTTAGTTGGGGACAGCAATCAGCCCCAGCATTTT. The encoded protein is CASSLVGDSNQPQHF.

This clonotype was counted only a few times. V and J are TRBV7-2 and TRBJ1-2; TRBD1 might be the D (5 bases). Trimming removed 1 base from V and 8 bases from J, with 11 bases in between. There are 13 residues in the CDR3. In germline, CDR1 is SGHTA, CDR2 FQGNSA. The CDR3 coding sequence is TGTGCCAGCAGCTTAGGGTCGGGGGAGGGCTACACCTTC. The encoded protein is CASSLGSGEGYTF.